Below, 10 T cell receptor beta chains from the same sample are listed, as sequenced in a study of CD8 T cells in Susac syndrome. RNA amounts of about 0.45 to 1 ug underwent reverse transcription with random hexamers. One entry per CDR3 protein results from TCRdb running MiXCR on the immunoSEQ multiplex PCR reads. The data hold 95,000 to 150,000 distinct CDR3 sequences, with under 96% observed a single time. The sequenced sample was CD4+ T cells from PBMCs. The receptors come from a human donor with Susac syndrome.

This chain uses TRBV29-1 with TRBJ2-7; 7 positions agree with TRBD2. There are 13 residues in the CDR3. Germline V gene lookup returns CDR1 SQVTM and CDR2 ANQGSEA. The ends lost 4 bases at V and 8 bases at J; junction bases unmatched: 11. The CDR3 loop reads CSVGREGYTQQYF. In nucleotides, the CDR3 is TGCAGCGTTGGGAGGGAGGGATATACGCAGCAGTACTTC.

The chain recombines TRBV12-3 or TRBV12-4 with TRBJ1-2; 8 nucleotides line up with TRBD1. The CDR3 totals 14 residues. V was pared by 3 bases and J by 3 bases, with 3 bases of the junction left unmatched. In DNA form, the CDR3 reads TGTGCCAGCAGTTTCGCAGGGGGCCACTATGGCTACACCTTC. Translation: CASSFAGGHYGYTF.

This CDR3 reads CASSGTRNQPQHF. The CDR3 DNA is TGTGCCAGCAGTGGGACAAGGAATCAGCCCCAGCATTTT. The rearrangement uses TRBV7-8 and TRBJ1-5; weak D call: TRBD1 (6 bases). This CDR3 region has 13 residues. Germline V CDR1 and CDR2: SGHVS, FQNEAQ. The V end was cut by 6 bases, the J end by 4 bases, with 10 bases between.

CDR3 in DNA: TGTGCCAGCAGCCGAGGACTAGCGGGGTTTGAAGATACGCAGTATTTT. Protein: CASSRGLAGFEDTQYF. This sequence joins TRBV5-4 and TRBJ2-3; 12 nucleotides agree with TRBD2. The CDR3 contains 16 residues. The junction had 8 bases not matched to a gene; V was cut back by 4 bases and J by 5 bases. The germline V gene encodes CDR1 SGHNT and CDR2 YYREEE (reference sequence).

The chain has TRBV30 and TRBJ2-7; no firm D call. The V and J ends lost 0 bases and 6 bases respectively, with 6 bases between them. The CDR3 is made up of 11 amino acids. Germline assignment: CDR1 GTSNPN and CDR2 SVGIG (reference sequence). This CDR3 is CAWSVNAEQYF. CDR3 DNA sequence: TGTGCCTGGAGTGTAAACGCCGAGCAGTACTTC. Variable domain in full (rest from reference TRBV30 and TRBJ2-7): SQTIHQWPATLVQPVGSPLSLECTVEGTSNPNLYWYRQAAGRGLQLLFYSVGIGQISSEVPQNLSASRPQDRQFILSSKKLLLSDSGFYLCAWSVNAEQYFGPGTRLTVT.

The J gene is TRBJ1-2, the V gene TRBV7-2; TRBD1 might be the D (5 bases). CDR1 and CDR2 from the germline V gene are SGHTA and FQGNSA. Between the trimmed V and J ends, which lost 3 bases and 9 bases, there was a span of 20 bases. This CDR3 is 15 amino acids long. The CDR3 loop is CASSFYPTGGFSYTF. The CDR3 nucleotides read TGTGCCAGCAGCTTCTACCCTACAGGCGGCTTTAGCTACACCTTC. Drawing the rest from reference TRBV7-2 and TRBJ1-2, the complete variable domain is GAGVSQSPSNKVTEKGKDVELRCDPISGHTALYWYRQSLGQGLEFLIYFQGNSAPDKSGLPSDRFSAERTGGSVSTLTIQRTQQEDSAVYLCASSFYPTGGFSYTFGSGTRLTVV.

The chain has TRBV20-1 and TRBJ2-7; 8 bases agree with TRBD1. J lost 3 bases, V lost 0 bases, and 7 bases had no gene match. The CDR3 length is 15 residues. Germline assignment: CDR1 DFQATT and CDR2 SNEGSKA (reference sequence). The CDR3 coding sequence is TGCAGTGCTAGAGATCGCGGCAGGGGGCTCTACGAGCAGTACTTC. Translated, it gives CSARDRGRGLYEQYF.

The rearrangement joins TRBV29-1 to TRBJ2-7; D is unclear. Trimming removed 4 bases at V and 5 bases at J, with 15 bases between. Germline CDR1 SQVTM, CDR2 ANQGSEA. This CDR3 contains 13 residues. CDR3 region: CSVGPQSVHEQYF. CDR3 DNA: TGCAGCGTTGGTCCCCAGTCGGTGCACGAGCAGTACTTC.

J is TRBJ2-7 and V is TRBV7-2, with D possibly being TRBD1 (6 bases). Germline lookup yields CDR1 SGHTA and CDR2 FQGNSA. This CDR3 spans 16 amino acids. The ends were cut back, 5 bases at V and 4 bases at J, with 21 bases in the middle. CDR3 bases: TGTGCCAGCAGCCAGGCCCGAAACAGGGAGCGGTACGAGCAGTACTTC. Translated, it gives CASSQARNRERYEQYF.

This sequence joins TRBV29-1 and TRBJ1-2, with 10 positions matching TRBD1. With 7 bases clipped from V and 2 bases from J, the junction kept 4 bases outside the gene matches. Germline lookup yields CDR1 SQVTM and CDR2 ANQGSEA. There are 13 residues in the CDR3. In nucleotides, the CDR3 is TGCAGCGCCTTGACAGGGGGCAACTATGGCTACACCTTC. Amino acids: CSALTGGNYGYTF.